Listed below are T cell receptor beta chains from one sample, sequenced in a study of identical twins. TCRdb used MiXCR to reprocess the 5' RACE reads, holding one entry per CDR3 protein. The table includes roughly 720,000 distinct CDR3 sequences, 18% detected once. This sample was shared with a second study, whose subject was T cells expressing NK-cell markers.

Sequenced material: PBMCs. The receptors come from a woman between 18 and 29 years old in good health. The CDR3 runs from the conserved cysteine through the conserved F or W. D genes are given only for firm matches. Clone size is stated in some rows and not others, as once, few, many or a class when expanded.

j_gene: TRBJ2-5; d_gene: .; v_gene: TRBV7-2; abundance: few; CDR3aa: CASTRDARETQYF
j_gene: TRBJ2-1; d_gene: .; v_gene: TRBV12-3/TRBV12-4; abundance: many; CDR3aa: CASRESTRTNEQFF
j_gene: TRBJ2-1; d_gene: .; v_gene: TRBV5-1; abundance: few; CDR3aa: CASSWAGTGNYNEQFF
j_gene: TRBJ2-1; d_gene: .; v_gene: TRBV6-5; abundance: few; CDR3aa: CASWDLPNEQFF
j_gene: TRBJ2-5; d_gene: .; v_gene: TRBV5-5; abundance: .; CDR3aa: CASRAVAPSSLWTQYF
j_gene: TRBJ2-7; d_gene: .; v_gene: TRBV11-2; abundance: .; CDR3aa: CASSLVMREQYF
j_gene: TRBJ1-6; d_gene: .; v_gene: TRBV2; abundance: .; CDR3aa: CASSGPGLDSPLHF
j_gene: TRBJ2-7; d_gene: .; v_gene: TRBV29-1; abundance: .; CDR3aa: CSVGQVTYEQYF
j_gene: TRBJ2-5; d_gene: .; v_gene: TRBV7-2; abundance: .; CDR3aa: CASSSRQEETQYF
j_gene: TRBJ2-3; d_gene: .; v_gene: TRBV19; abundance: .; CDR3aa: CASRRDATDTQYF